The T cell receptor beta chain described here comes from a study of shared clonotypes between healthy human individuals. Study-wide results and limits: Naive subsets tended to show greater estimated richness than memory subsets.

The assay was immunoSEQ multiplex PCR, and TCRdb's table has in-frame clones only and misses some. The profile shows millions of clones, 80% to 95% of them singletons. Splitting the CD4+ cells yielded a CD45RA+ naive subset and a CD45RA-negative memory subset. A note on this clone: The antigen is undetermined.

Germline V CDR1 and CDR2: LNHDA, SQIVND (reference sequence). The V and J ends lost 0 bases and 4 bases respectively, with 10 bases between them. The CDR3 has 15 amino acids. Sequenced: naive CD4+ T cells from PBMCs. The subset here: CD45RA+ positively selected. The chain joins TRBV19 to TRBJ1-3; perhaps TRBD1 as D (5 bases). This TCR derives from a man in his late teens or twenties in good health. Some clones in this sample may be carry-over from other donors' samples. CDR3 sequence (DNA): TGTGCCAGTAGTATAGAGCGGGGACTCGGAAACACCATATATTTT. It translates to CASSIERGLGNTIYF.